This TCR beta chain was recovered during a study of T cells in Graves' hyperthyroidism and ophthalmopathy. Study summary: Sampling of peripheral blood happened at initial diagnosis, prior to any treatment.

Regions amplified from RNA transcripts were the TCR beta CDR3 regions. TCR CDR3 underwent first-round RT-PCR with the HTBI primer set. TCRdb re-called the multiplex PCR reads through MiXCR, storing one row per CDR3 protein. The table shows some 350,000 distinct CDR3 sequences, with roughly 19% occurring only once. The CDR3 length is 18 residues. V was trimmed by 3 bases and J by 1 base, leaving 22 bases between them. Germline V lookup: CDR1 KGHSH, CDR2 LQKENI. About this clonotype: Its antigen is unknown.

Study results and limitations: By a 13 V-J model, ophthalmopathy was set apart from stable hyperthyroidism.

The authors deemed Graves' hyperthyroidism stable absent ophthalmopathy progression within 18 months. The hyperthyroidism was newly diagnosed and had lasted under 2 months; the patients were aged 18 to 65. This rearrangement joins TRBV18 to TRBJ2-7; D is perhaps TRBD1 (6 bases). Sequences were obtained from blood. This receptor was identified in a woman younger than 30 with Graves' hyperthyroidism. The chain's CDR3 is CASSPRRQVEVGSYEQYF. The CDR3 bases are TGTGCCAGCTCACCGCGACGACAGGTTGAAGTGGGTTCCTACGAGCAGTACTTC.